This T cell receptor beta chain was identified during a study of blood T cell repertoires in COVID-19. Study in general: Samples of COVID-19 (acute and convalescent) were obtained from the United States, Italy and Spain. T cells, B-cell-depleted T cells, or PBMCs supplied cDNA or gDNA.

In the original processing: Reference gene primers were amplified, and this amplification served to estimate nucleated cell counts. Repertoires were generated with immunoSEQ multiplex PCR, while TCRdb's copy carries only in-frame clones and drops some. Clonal size and the V and J genes are those of that table, whereas D and trimming came from the DNA. This table has 45,000 to 65,000 clones, about 80% appearing once. Sequenced material: peripheral blood. This clonotype originated in a man in his 70s with active COVID-19.

The CDR3 DNA sequence: TGTGCCAGCAGCACCCGGACAGGGGCCTATGGCTACACCTTC. Its protein product is CASSTRTGAYGYTF. The chain has TRBV5-6 and TRBJ1-2; 9 nucleotides agree with TRBD1. This CDR3 contains 14 residues. After removal of 4 bases from V and 4 bases from J, the junction contained 5 bases not matched to a gene. Per germline, CDR1 SGHDT and CDR2 YYEEEE.